This T cell receptor beta chain originates from a study of OX40 agonist ivuxolimab in advanced cancers. Clones were sequenced by immunoSEQ multiplex PCR, and TCRdb holds only the in-frame ones, with some missing. Of tens of thousands of clones in the sample, 91% were seen once. Losses at the gene ends were 3 bases for V and 2 bases for J; bases not matched to a gene: 4. The CDR3 sequence is 15 residues long. Germline V gene lookup returns CDR1 KGHSH and CDR2 LQKENI. The sample here was CD4+ or CD8+ T cells sorted from blood, taken in a trial of the OX40 agonist ivuxolimab. The V call is TRBV18, the J call TRBJ2-7, with 10 nucleotides matching TRBD2. This receptor was identified in an adult with an advanced solid tumor such as melanoma, head and neck, liver or kidney cancer. CDR3 loop: CASSPLTSGPYEQYF. CDR3 coding DNA: TGTGCCAGCTCACCTTTGACTAGCGGGCCCTACGAGCAGTACTTC. The complete variable domain, with remaining parts taken from reference TRBV18 and TRBJ2-7, reads NAGVMQNPRHLVRRRGQEARLRCSPMKGHSHVYWYRQLPEEGLKFMVYLQKENIIDESGMPKERFSAEFPKEGPSILRIQQVVRGDSAAYFCASSPLTSGPYEQYFGPGTRLTVT.